Listed below are T cell receptor beta chains from one sample, sequenced in a study of blood T cell repertoires in COVID-19. Repertoires were generated with immunoSEQ multiplex PCR, while TCRdb's copy carries only in-frame clones and drops some. The sample includes roughly 670,000 clones, 75% to 90% of them seen just once. The source material was peripheral blood. These receptors were taken from a woman under 30 with acute or convalescent COVID-19. CDR3s include the opening cysteine and the closing phenylalanine or tryptophan. A D gene is named only where the DNA matches it firmly. The size field is filled for only some rows; it gives once, few, many or a size class.

cdr3_aa | cdr3_nt | d_call | v_call | clone_size | j_call
CASSIPGDRAFQETQYF | TGTGCCAGTAGTATACCCGGGGACAGGGCGTTCCAAGAGACCCAGTACTTC | TRBD1 | TRBV19 | . | TRBJ2-5
CASSPLQGLMNTEAFF | TGTGCCAGCTCACCTCTACAGGGCCTTATGAACACTGAAGCTTTCTTT | . | TRBV18 | once | TRBJ1-1
CASSIVSRDRAGYTF | TGTGCCAGTAGTATAGTTTCTAGGGACAGGGCCGGCTACACCTTC | TRBD1 | TRBV19 | . | TRBJ1-2
CASSQVGEGTEAFF | TGTGCCAGCAGCCAAGTCGGGGAGGGCACTGAAGCTTTCTTT | . | TRBV4-2 | once | TRBJ1-1
CASSLGTGAYGYTF | TGTGCCAGCAGCTTGGGTACAGGGGCGTATGGCTACACCTTC | TRBD1 | TRBV5-6 | . | TRBJ1-2
CASSPIDRVEYGYTF | TGTGCCAGCAGCCCCATTGACAGGGTTGAATATGGCTACACCTTC | TRBD1 | TRBV27 | . | TRBJ1-2
CASVTRGGGELFF | TGTGCCAGCGTGACTAGGGGTGGCGGGGAGCTGTTTTTT | . | TRBV19 | . | TRBJ2-2
CASGGSPVWGLSTYEQYF | TGTGCCAGCGGTGGGTCCCCCGTTTGGGGGCTATCTACCTACGAGCAGTACTTC | . | TRBV28 | . | TRBJ2-7
CASSPRQNTEAFF | TGTGCCAGCAGCCCCCGACAGAACACTGAAGCTTTCTTT | . | TRBV7-2 | . | TRBJ1-1
CASSIGGDTEAFF | TGTGCCAGTAGTATTGGGGGGGACACTGAAGCTTTCTTT | . | TRBV19 | . | TRBJ1-1
CATSTFSDRAFGKTQYF | TGTGCCACCAGCACATTTTCGGACAGGGCCTTCGGAAAGACCCAGTACTTC | TRBD1 | TRBV15 | . | TRBJ2-5
CASSQPRTGNYGYTF | TGCGCCAGCAGCCAGCCTCGGACAGGCAACTATGGCTACACCTTC | TRBD1 | TRBV4-1 | . | TRBJ1-2
CASSYQGGVSGYTF | TGTGCCAGCAGTTACCAGGGAGGGGTGAGTGGCTACACCTTC | . | TRBV6-5 | . | TRBJ1-2
CTSSLTRGDIPNSPLHF | TGTACCAGCAGTCTAACCCGAGGGGACATACCAAATTCACCCCTCCACTTT | . | TRBV6-6 | . | TRBJ1-6
CASSLGRRGYGYTF | TGTGCCAGCAGTCTGGGACGGAGGGGCTATGGCTACACCTTC | . | TRBV6-5 | . | TRBJ1-2
CASQRGGLEFLPDTQYF | TGTGCCAGCCAACGCGGGGGCCTTGAATTTCTCCCAGATACGCAGTATTTT | . | TRBV2 | . | TRBJ2-3
CASSQGQPNEKLFF | TGCGCCAGCAGCCAGGGACAGCCTAATGAAAAACTGTTTTTT | TRBD1 | TRBV5-1 | . | TRBJ1-4
CASSLDLGRGNGYTF | TGTGCCAGCAGCTTAGATTTGGGCAGGGGAAATGGCTACACCTTC | . | TRBV7-2 | few | TRBJ1-2